This T cell receptor beta chain appears in the sequencing data of a study of control samples from healthy donors and cancer patients. TCRdb keeps only in-frame clones here, not all; method: immunoSEQ multiplex PCR. The sample gives fewer than 120,000 clones, around 87% of which show up once; around 3.5% is in the top ten. V was cut by 3 bases and J by 4 bases, with 12 bases left in between. CDR3 size: 14 residues. Looked up from germline, CDR1 is SGHNT and CDR2 is YENEEA. This rearrangement joins TRBV11-3 to TRBJ1-2; D call uncertain. The sample consisted of PBMCs. This sequence was found in a woman aged 60 to 75 with lung cancer. The chain's CDR3 is CASSFEGDSYGYTF. Written as DNA, the CDR3 is TGTGCCAGCAGCTTCGAAGGAGACTCCTATGGCTACACCTTC.